Listed below are T cell receptor beta chains from one sample, sequenced in a study of T cells after yellow fever vaccination. Using its own MiXCR run on the 5' RACE reads, TCRdb lists one record per CDR3 protein. The sample records 300,000 to 450,000 distinct CDR3 sequences, less than 9.5% being singletons. The source was PBMCs, collected around 45 days after the first yellow fever vaccination. All receptors come from a man between 18 and 29 years old who received the YFV17D yellow fever vaccine. Each CDR3 is given with its conserved first and last residue. D genes are given only for firm matches. For some rows the clone size is stated as once, few or many, or as a class when expanded; others skip it.

clone_size,d_call,j_call,v_call,cdr3_aa,cdr3_nt
NA,TRBD1,TRBJ1-1,TRBV18,CASSPPTGVGTEAFF,TGTGCCAGCTCGCCGCCTACAGGGGTCGGGACTGAAGCTTTCTTT
NA,TRBD1,TRBJ2-7,TRBV7-7,CASAQGQGGGYEQYF,TGTGCCAGTGCCCAAGGACAGGGAGGTGGTTACGAGCAGTACTTC
NA,NA,TRBJ2-7,TRBV4-1,CASSQAPTTLEREQYF,TGCGCCAGCAGCCAAGCCCCGACGACTCTCGAAAGGGAGCAGTACTTC
many,TRBD2,TRBJ2-1,TRBV7-2,CASSWGLAGVNEQFF,TGTGCCAGCAGCTGGGGACTAGCGGGGGTCAATGAGCAGTTCTTC
NA,NA,TRBJ1-1,TRBV7-9,CAIQFQGTGTEAFF,TGTGCCATCCAGTTTCAGGGAACGGGCACTGAAGCTTTCTTT
few,TRBD1,TRBJ2-5,TRBV20-1,CSAQQGAETQYF,TGCAGTGCTCAACAGGGGGCCGAGACCCAGTACTTC
NA,NA,TRBJ2-1,TRBV5-1,CASSWMGAGSYNEQFF,TGCGCCAGCAGCTGGATGGGAGCAGGGTCCTACAATGAGCAGTTCTTC
few,NA,TRBJ1-5,TRBV10-2,CASSPGLGPQHF,TGCGCCAGCAGTCCGGGGCTGGGGCCCCAGCATTTT
few,TRBD1,TRBJ2-7,TRBV7-9,CASSPPPGTGRSEQYF,TGTGCCAGCAGCCCCCCCCCGGGGACAGGGAGATCCGAGCAGTACTTC
once,NA,TRBJ1-3,TRBV20-1,CCAREVDSGEGNTIYF,TGCTGTGCTAGAGAAGTGGACTCAGGGGAAGGAAACACCATATATTTT
few,NA,TRBJ1-1,TRBV19,CASRPPGQTEAFF,TGTGCCAGTAGACCCCCGGGGCAAACTGAAGCTTTCTTT
many,NA,TRBJ2-7,TRBV4-3,CASSLFIKEGYEQYF,TGCGCCAGCAGCTTGTTCATAAAAGAGGGATACGAGCAGTACTTC
many,TRBD2,TRBJ2-2,TRBV4-2,CASSQEGLDVTGELFF,TGTGCCAGCAGCCAAGAAGGACTAGACGTCACCGGGGAGCTGTTTTTT
few,NA,TRBJ1-4,TRBV5-6,CASSLRPGTNEKLFF,TGTGCCAGCAGCTTGAGGCCGGGTACTAATGAAAAACTGTTTTTT
few,NA,TRBJ2-3,TRBV20-1,CSARALRGLSTDTQYF,TGCAGTGCTAGAGCCCTAAGGGGACTGAGCACAGATACGCAGTATTTT
NA,NA,TRBJ1-4,TRBV11-2,CASSFITEVNEKLFF,TGTGCCAGCAGCTTTATTACTGAAGTTAATGAAAAACTGTTTTTT
NA,NA,TRBJ2-3,TRBV20-1,CSARVRGKDTQYF,TGCAGTGCTAGAGTGAGGGGCAAAGATACGCAGTATTTT
many,NA,TRBJ1-1,TRBV20-1,CSARDPVNTEAFF,TGCAGTGCTAGAGATCCTGTGAACACTGAAGCTTTCTTT
many,NA,TRBJ2-2,TRBV11-2,CASSSQRTGELFF,TGTGCCAGCAGCTCACAGCGGACCGGGGAGCTGTTTTTT
NA,TRBD2,TRBJ2-3,TRBV5-1,CASSLETSGGFATDTQYF,TGCGCCAGCAGCCTGGAGACTAGCGGGGGGTTTGCCACAGATACGCAGTATTTT
few,NA,TRBJ2-2,TRBV18,CASSPPLQWTGELFF,TGTGCCAGCTCACCACCTCTACAGTGGACCGGGGAGCTGTTTTTT
NA,TRBD2,TRBJ2-1,TRBV7-2,CASSSDLGRNEQFF,TGTGCCAGCAGCTCGGACCTCGGGAGGAATGAGCAGTTCTTC
NA,NA,TRBJ2-7,TRBV11-2,CASSPSWGNEQYF,TGTGCCAGCAGCCCCTCCTGGGGAAACGAGCAGTACTTC
NA,NA,TRBJ2-5,TRBV20-1,CSARNPLGDSETQYF,TGCAGTGCCAGGAACCCTCTCGGTGATTCGGAGACCCAGTACTTC
NA,NA,TRBJ2-3,TRBV7-3,CASSSGVRPDTQYF,TGTGCCAGCAGCTCGGGGGTCCGACCAGATACGCAGTATTTT
few,NA,TRBJ1-2,TRBV19,CASLGSGTYYGYTF,TGTGCCAGTTTAGGCTCCGGGACATACTATGGCTACACCTTC
NA,TRBD2,TRBJ2-1,TRBV19,CASSSLAGGRGEQFF,TGTGCCAGTAGTAGTCTAGCGGGGGGGCGGGGTGAGCAGTTCTTC
many,NA,TRBJ2-3,TRBV7-2,CASSLVGPGTDTQYF,TGTGCCAGCAGCTTAGTCGGTCCCGGCACAGATACGCAGTATTTT
NA,TRBD1,TRBJ1-2,TRBV5-5,CASSIRQGASYGYTF,TGTGCCAGCAGCATTCGACAGGGGGCCTCCTATGGCTACACCTTC
few,TRBD1,TRBJ2-1,TRBV9,CASSVNRGNEQFF,TGTGCCAGCAGCGTTAACAGGGGCAATGAGCAGTTCTTC
few,NA,TRBJ2-3,TRBV12-3/TRBV12-4,CASMLGADTQYF,TGTGCCAGCATGCTGGGGGCAGATACGCAGTATTTT
few,TRBD2,TRBJ2-1,TRBV7-3,CASSPSGGAYEQFF,TGTGCCAGCAGCCCTAGCGGGGGGGCCTATGAGCAGTTCTTC
NA,TRBD1,TRBJ2-1,TRBV6-1,CASSPPRQGYISEQFF,TGTGCCAGCAGTCCGCCCAGACAGGGTTATATCAGTGAGCAGTTCTTC
NA,TRBD2,TRBJ2-1,TRBV6-5,CASNRLAGGPGNEQFF,TGTGCCAGCAACCGACTAGCGGGGGGGCCTGGAAATGAGCAGTTCTTC
NA,NA,TRBJ1-5,TRBV11-2,CASSLLFRRQGESQPQHF,TGTGCCAGCAGCTTATTATTTAGGCGGCAGGGAGAGAGTCAGCCCCAGCATTTT
few,TRBD2,TRBJ2-3,TRBV23-1,CAMGDCGGGTDTQYF,TGCGCCATGGGAGATTGCGGGGGGGGCACAGATACGCAGTATTTT
NA,TRBD2,TRBJ2-3,TRBV7-9,CASSGALAGGPADTQYF,TGTGCCAGCAGCGGGGCACTAGCGGGGGGGCCCGCAGATACGCAGTATTTT
few,NA,TRBJ2-3,TRBV19,CASSSPGGVAGTDTQYF,TGTGCCAGTAGTAGCCCCGGTGGGGTAGCCGGCACAGATACGCAGTATTTT
many,TRBD2,TRBJ2-1,TRBV12-3/TRBV12-4,CAPTVGLGGWQFF,TGTGCCCCAACCGTAGGACTAGGCGGTTGGCAGTTCTTC
many,TRBD2,TRBJ2-3,TRBV5-1,CASTLTSGGTDTQYF,TGCGCCAGCACCCTGACTAGCGGGGGCACAGATACGCAGTATTTT
NA,TRBD2,TRBJ2-3,TRBV7-2,CASSADLAGADTQYF,TGTGCCAGCAGCGCGGACCTAGCGGGGGCAGATACGCAGTATTTT
NA,NA,TRBJ1-6,TRBV7-9,CASSLAARGKRDSPLHF,TGTGCCAGCAGCTTAGCCGCACGGGGGAAGAGGGATTCACCCCTCCACTTT
few,TRBD2,TRBJ2-5,TRBV24-1,CATSDVLAGETQYF,TGTGCCACCAGTGATGTACTAGCGGGGGAGACCCAGTACTTC
few,TRBD1,TRBJ2-3,TRBV24-1,CATSPGQGKPDTQYF,TGTGCCACCAGTCCCGGACAGGGGAAGCCAGATACGCAGTATTTT